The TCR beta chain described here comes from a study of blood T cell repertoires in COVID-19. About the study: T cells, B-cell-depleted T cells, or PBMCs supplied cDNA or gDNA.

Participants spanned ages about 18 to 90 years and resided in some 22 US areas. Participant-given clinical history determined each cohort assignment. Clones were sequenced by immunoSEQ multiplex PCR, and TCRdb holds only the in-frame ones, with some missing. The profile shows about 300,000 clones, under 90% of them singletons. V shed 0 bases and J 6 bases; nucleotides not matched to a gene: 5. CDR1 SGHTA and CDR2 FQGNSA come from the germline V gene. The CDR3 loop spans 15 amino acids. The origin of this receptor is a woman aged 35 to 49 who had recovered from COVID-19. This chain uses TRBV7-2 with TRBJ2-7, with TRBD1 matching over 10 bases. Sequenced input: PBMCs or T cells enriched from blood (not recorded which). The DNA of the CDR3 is TGTGCCAGCAGCTTAGCGGGGACAGGGGTCGTCGAGCAGTACTTC. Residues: CASSLAGTGVVEQYF.